Below, 21 T cell receptor beta chains from the same sample are listed, as sequenced in a study of human T cells and chemical hapten exposure. TCRdb reprocessed the RACE reads with MiXCR, giving one entry per CDR3 protein. The sample contains just over 350,000 distinct CDR3 sequences, about 6.3% of which appear only once. Time point defined: patch test 2, 6 weeks after DPC sensitization. Noted treatment: therapeutic diphenylcyclopropenone sensitization with weekly scalp DPC. Material: whole blood, obtained in connection with sensitization to the hapten diphenylcyclopropenone (DPC). The receptors here all came from a woman aged 18-35 years with alopecia areata. Some clones in this sample may be carry-over from other donors' samples.

This clonotype was seen a few times. The V call is TRBV3-1, the J call TRBJ1-2; the D gene is possibly TRBD1 (5 bases). There are 15 residues in the CDR3. V was shortened by 0 bases and J by 4 bases, with 12 bases between the two germline ends. Germline loops: CDR1 LGHDT, CDR2 YNNKEL (reference sequence). CDR3 residues: CASSQDARASYGYTF. The CDR3 DNA is TGTGCCAGCAGCCAAGATGCCAGGGCTTCCTATGGCTACACCTTC.

The rearrangement joins TRBV7-2 to TRBJ2-1; D is perhaps TRBD1 or TRBD2 (5 bases each). The CDR3 contains 13 residues. Germline V CDR1 and CDR2: SGHTA, FQGNSA. Trimming removed 4 bases at V and 10 bases at J, with 14 bases between. The CDR3 region has the DNA TGTGCCAGCAGCTCCCTGGGGGTCGAAGAGCAGTTCTTC. Translating it yields CASSSLGVEEQFF.

The chain links TRBV28 to TRBJ1-5; the D gene is possibly TRBD1 (5 bases). The V gene lost 10 bases and the J gene lost 0 bases, with 22 bases spanning the gap. Per germline, CDR1 MDHEN and CDR2 SYDVKM. The CDR3 sequence is 17 residues long. CDR3 protein: CAITPLSGTPSNQPQHF. The CDR3 region has the DNA TGTGCCATCACCCCACTATCCGGGACGCCTAGCAATCAGCCCCAGCATTTT.

This clonotype was seen only a few times. V gene TRBV12-3 or TRBV12-4 combines with J gene TRBJ2-2; perhaps TRBD1 as D (6 bases). V was cut by 6 bases and J by 17 bases, with 19 bases left in between. The CDR3 has 12 residues. The chain's CDR3 is CASRKSWGHHFF. The CDR3 DNA is TGTGCCAGCAGGAAATCGTGGGGACACCATTTTTTT.

This chain links TRBV20-1 with TRBJ2-7; 7 positions agree with TRBD1. This CDR3 contains 16 residues. With 3 bases clipped from V and 5 bases from J, the junction kept 16 bases outside the gene matches. The germline CDR1 and CDR2 sequences are DFQATT and SNEGSKA (reference sequence). The CDR3 sequence is CSASRLDRESSNEQYF. The CDR3 region has the DNA TGCAGTGCTAGTCGACTTGACAGGGAATCGAGCAACGAGCAGTACTTC.

In this sample, this clonotype turned up many times. The rearrangement joins TRBV7-2 to TRBJ1-5, with D perhaps matching TRBD1 (5 bases). Trimming shortened V by 4 bases and J by 1 base, and 11 bases separated the two germline ends. This CDR3 contains 15 residues. Germline CDR1 is SGHTA and CDR2 is FQGNSA. This chain's CDR3 is CASSSQGVSNQPQHF. As DNA, the CDR3 is TGTGCCAGCAGCTCTCAGGGCGTCAGCAATCAGCCCCAGCATTTT.

This clonotype was recorded many times. The rearrangement joins TRBV10-3 to TRBJ2-5; D not resolved. Germline CDR1 and CDR2: ENHRY and SYGVKD. V dropped 7 bases and J dropped 2 bases, with 11 bases sitting between them. This CDR3 is built from 13 residues. CDR3 sequence reads: CAITGTLQETQYF. The CDR3 nucleotides are TGTGCCATCACAGGCACTCTACAAGAGACCCAGTACTTC.

This clonotype was observed a handful of times. The chain has TRBV4-3 and TRBJ2-5, with 7 bases that match TRBD1. The V gene's germline CDR1 is LGHNA and CDR2 YSLEER. The CDR3 is made up of 14 amino acids. After removal of 3 bases from V and 2 bases from J, the junction contained 3 bases not matched to a gene. CDR3 nucleotides: TGCGCCAGCAGCCAGACAGGGACACAAGAGACCCAGTACTTC. Translation gives CASSQTGTQETQYF.

This clonotype was counted between two and nine times. V gene TRBV12-3 or TRBV12-4 combines with J gene TRBJ1-2; D remains unclear. CDR3 length: 12 amino acids. The V and J ends lost 1 base and 4 bases respectively, with 4 bases between them. The CDR3 region is CASSLVGYGYTF. CDR3 in DNA: TGTGCCAGCAGTTTAGTAGGCTATGGCTACACCTTC.

This clonotype was recorded at least ten times. This chain links TRBV10-3 with TRBJ2-7; no reliable D call. V lost 4 bases and J 5 bases, leaving 12 bases between the germline ends. Germline V CDR1 and CDR2: ENHRY, SYGVKD. This CDR3 region has 13 residues. This chain's CDR3 is CAISVAGEDEQYF. CDR3 in DNA: TGTGCCATCAGTGTCGCCGGAGAGGACGAGCAGTACTTC.

This clonotype came up many times. The chain links TRBV14 to TRBJ2-2; D ambiguous. The CDR3 covers 13 residues. Germline V gives CDR1 SGHDN, CDR2 FVKESK. V was pared by 0 bases and J by 4 bases, with 3 bases between. The CDR3 coding sequence is TGTGCCAGCAGCCAAGAGTTCACCGGGGAGCTGTTTTTT. It specifies CASSQEFTGELFF.

This chain joins TRBV20-1 and TRBJ2-7; D remains unclear. The CDR3 has 15 residues. Germline V lookup: CDR1 DFQATT, CDR2 SNEGSKA (reference sequence). The V end lost 1 base, the J end lost 0 bases, and 13 bases lay between the germline ends. The CDR3: CSARVLRKSSYEQYF. The CDR3 coding sequence is TGCAGTGCTAGAGTTTTGCGGAAGAGCTCCTACGAGCAGTACTTC.

This clonotype was seen a few times. The chain is built from TRBV6-1 and TRBJ1-4; no clear D. The CDR3 has 13 amino acids. With 8 bases removed from V and 6 bases from J, the gap between germline ends came to 13 bases. Germline CDR1 and CDR2: MNHNS and SASEGT. CDR3 loop: CASRREEDEKLFF. The CDR3 nucleotides are TGTGCCAGCCGGAGGGAAGAGGATGAAAAACTGTTTTTT.

This clonotype was recorded many times. The V call is TRBV28, the J call TRBJ1-5; weak D call: TRBD1 (6 bases). With 7 bases removed from V and 9 bases from J, the gap between germline ends came to 19 bases. This CDR3 region has 14 residues. Germline V lookup: CDR1 MDHEN, CDR2 SYDVKM. The CDR3 coding sequence is TGTGCCAGCATCAAAGAGACAGGACTTCGGCCCCAGCATTTT. Protein product: CASIKETGLRPQHF.

CDR3 amino acids: CASSAQGMGTEAFF. The CDR3 DNA follows: TGTGCCAGCAGCGCACAGGGTATGGGGACTGAAGCTTTCTTT. The rearrangement joins TRBV7-3 to TRBJ1-1; D is perhaps TRBD1 (6 bases). Trimming stripped 5 bases from V and 5 bases from J, with 15 bases between. CDR1 is SGHTA, CDR2 FQGTGA, per germline. The CDR3 runs to 14 residues. Filled out from reference TRBV7-3 and TRBJ1-1, the complete variable domain reads GAGVSQTPSNKVTEKGKYVELRCDPISGHTALYWYRQSLGQGPEFLIYFQGTGAADDSGLPNDRFFAVRPEGSVSTLKIQRTERGDSAVYLCASSAQGMGTEAFFGQGTRLTVV.

J is TRBJ2-6 and V is TRBV28, with 12 bases fitting TRBD1. V shed 5 bases, J shed 4 bases, and the junction held 9 bases outside the gene matches. The CDR3 spans 18 residues. Germline assignment: CDR1 MDHEN and CDR2 SYDVKM. The CDR3, as DNA: TGTGCCAGCAGTCACCGGGACAGGGGGCTAGGAGGGGCCAACGTCCTGACTTTC. Its protein product is CASSHRDRGLGGANVLTF.

The chain has TRBV27 and TRBJ1-3; 7 positions agree with TRBD1. Germline CDR1 reads MNHEY; CDR2 reads SMNVEV (reference sequence). CDR3 length: 16 amino acids. After removal of 5 bases from V and 1 base from J, the junction contained 8 bases not matched to a gene. The DNA of the CDR3 is TGTGCCAGCAGTCCCACGGGACAGCTATCTGGAAACACCATATATTTT. As protein: CASSPTGQLSGNTIYF.

Only a few counts were recorded for this clonotype. This chain connects TRBV27 to TRBJ2-3, with TRBD2 identical over 7 bases. CDR3 length: 15 amino acids. Trimming cost V 4 bases and J 6 bases; bases outside gene matches: 10. CDR1 and CDR2 (germline): MNHEY, SMNVEV (reference sequence). The CDR3 DNA is TGTGCCAGCAGTTCCTCCGTTGGACTAGTGGATACGCAGTATTTT. This translates into CASSSSVGLVDTQYF.

This clonotype appeared a few times. The chain joins TRBV6-1 to TRBJ2-3, with a tentative D call TRBD1 (5 bases). The CDR3 runs 15 residues. The germline CDR1 and CDR2 sequences are MNHNS and SASEGT. Trimming left V 1 base short and J 4 bases short, with 12 bases between. The CDR3 sequence: CASSEVGLGPDTQYF. CDR3 sequence (DNA): TGTGCCAGCAGTGAAGTGGGGCTCGGCCCAGATACGCAGTATTTT.

There are many counts of this clonotype. V usage is TRBV12-3 or TRBV12-4 and J usage is TRBJ2-4; D unresolved. Trimming removed 1 base from V and 6 bases from J, with 4 bases in between. The CDR3 consists of 12 residues. In DNA form, the CDR3 reads TGTGCCAGCAGTTTAGAGATAAACATTCAGTACTTC. This translates into CASSLEINIQYF.

The chain couples TRBV5-5 to TRBJ2-2; D gene uncertain. Germline V gene data show CDR1 as SGHKS and CDR2 as YYEKEE (reference sequence). The ends were cut back, 0 bases at V and 4 bases at J, with 16 bases in the middle. The CDR3 extends over 17 amino acids. Here the CDR3 reads CASSLARQIQRTGELFF. Here the CDR3 DNA reads TGTGCCAGCAGCTTGGCCCGGCAGATCCAACGCACCGGGGAGCTGTTTTTT.